What follows describes a single TCR beta chain. Source study methods: Estimation of nucleated cell counts relied on the amplification of reference gene primers. The data were produced by immunoSEQ multiplex PCR, yet TCRdb's version contains in-frame clones alone and is incomplete. V, J and clone size reflect that table, while D and trimming were determined from the DNA. The sample yields 140,000 or so clones, approximately 85% seen once. The sample originates from a study of blood T cell repertoires in COVID-19. Study-wide background: Spain, Italy and the United States supplied samples that represented acute and convalescent COVID-19. T cells, B-cell-depleted T cells, or PBMCs supplied cDNA or gDNA.

The CDR3 loop spans 15 amino acids. Germline V gene data show CDR1 as LNHDA and CDR2 as SQIVND (reference sequence). V shed 5 bases, J shed 2 bases, and the junction held 7 bases outside the gene matches. The sample was peripheral blood. This clonotype originated in a man aged 45-65 years with acute or convalescent COVID-19. The rearrangement joins TRBV19 to TRBJ2-3; 7 bases fit TRBD2. Here the CDR3 reads CASSSLADNTDTQYF. The CDR3 DNA is TGTGCCAGTAGTTCCCTAGCGGATAACACAGATACGCAGTATTTT.